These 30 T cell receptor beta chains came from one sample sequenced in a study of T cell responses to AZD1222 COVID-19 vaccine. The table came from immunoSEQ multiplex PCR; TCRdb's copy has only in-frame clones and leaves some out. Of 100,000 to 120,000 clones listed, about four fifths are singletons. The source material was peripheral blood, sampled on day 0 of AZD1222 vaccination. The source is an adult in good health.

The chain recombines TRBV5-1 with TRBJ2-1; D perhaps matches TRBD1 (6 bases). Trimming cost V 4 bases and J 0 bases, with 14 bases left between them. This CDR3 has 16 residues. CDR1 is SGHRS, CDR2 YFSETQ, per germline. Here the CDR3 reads CASSAGQSSSYNEQFF. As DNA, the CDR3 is TGCGCCAGCAGCGCCGGACAGTCAAGCTCCTACAATGAGCAGTTCTTC.

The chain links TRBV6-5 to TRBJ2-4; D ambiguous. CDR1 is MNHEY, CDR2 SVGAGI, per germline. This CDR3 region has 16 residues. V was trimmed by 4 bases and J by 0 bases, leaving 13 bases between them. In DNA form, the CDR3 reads TGTGCCAGCAGTTCCTTATTTTCCGGAGCCAAAAACATTCAGTACTTC. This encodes CASSSLFSGAKNIQYF.

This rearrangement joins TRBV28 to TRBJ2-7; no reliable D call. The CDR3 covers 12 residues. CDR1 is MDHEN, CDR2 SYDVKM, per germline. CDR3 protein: CITQRSSYEQYF. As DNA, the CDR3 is TGTATAACACAGAGGAGCTCCTACGAGCAGTACTTC.

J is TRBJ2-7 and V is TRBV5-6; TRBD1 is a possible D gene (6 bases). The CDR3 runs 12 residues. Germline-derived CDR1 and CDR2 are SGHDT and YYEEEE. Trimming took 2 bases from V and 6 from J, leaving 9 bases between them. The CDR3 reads CASSLGGREQYF. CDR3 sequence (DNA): TGTGCCAGCAGCTTAGGGGGTCGCGAGCAGTACTTC.

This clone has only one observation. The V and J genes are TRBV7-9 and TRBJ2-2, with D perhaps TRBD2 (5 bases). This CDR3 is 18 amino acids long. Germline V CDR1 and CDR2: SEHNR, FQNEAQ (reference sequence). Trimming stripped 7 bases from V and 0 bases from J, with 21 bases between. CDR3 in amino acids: CASILTQWWEPNTGELFF. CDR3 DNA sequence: TGTGCCAGCATCCTCACACAATGGTGGGAGCCGAACACCGGGGAGCTGTTTTTT.

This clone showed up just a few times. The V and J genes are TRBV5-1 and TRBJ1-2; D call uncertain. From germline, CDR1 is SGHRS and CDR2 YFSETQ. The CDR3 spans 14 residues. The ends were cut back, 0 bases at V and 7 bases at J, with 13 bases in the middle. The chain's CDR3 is CASSLAAGSGGYTF. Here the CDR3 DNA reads TGCGCCAGCAGCTTGGCCGCGGGGTCTGGTGGCTACACCTTC.

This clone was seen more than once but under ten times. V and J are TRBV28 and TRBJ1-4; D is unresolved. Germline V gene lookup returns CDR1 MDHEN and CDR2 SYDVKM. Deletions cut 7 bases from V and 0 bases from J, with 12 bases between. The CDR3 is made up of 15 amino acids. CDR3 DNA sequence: TGTGCCAGCAATTCGGCCGGAGCAACTAATGAAAAACTGTTTTTT. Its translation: CASNSAGATNEKLFF. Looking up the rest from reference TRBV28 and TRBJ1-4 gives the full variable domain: DVKVTQSSRYLVKRTGEKVFLECVQDMDHENMFWYRQDPGLGLRLIYFSYDVKMKEKGDIPEGYSVSREKKERFSLILESASTNQTSMYLCASNSAGATNEKLFFGSGTQLSVL.

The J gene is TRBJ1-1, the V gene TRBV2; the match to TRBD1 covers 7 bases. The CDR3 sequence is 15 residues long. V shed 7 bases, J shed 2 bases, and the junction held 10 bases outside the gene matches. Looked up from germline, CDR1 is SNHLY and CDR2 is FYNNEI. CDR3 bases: TGTGCCAGCAACGTTAGGGGGCTGTTCAACACTGAAGCTTTCTTT. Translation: CASNVRGLFNTEAFF.

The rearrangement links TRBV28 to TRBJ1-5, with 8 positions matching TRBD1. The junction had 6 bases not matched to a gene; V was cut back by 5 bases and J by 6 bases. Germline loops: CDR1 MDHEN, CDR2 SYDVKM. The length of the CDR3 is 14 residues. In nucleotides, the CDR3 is TGTGCCAGCAGTCGGACAGGGAACGGTCAGCCCCAGCATTTT. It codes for CASSRTGNGQPQHF.

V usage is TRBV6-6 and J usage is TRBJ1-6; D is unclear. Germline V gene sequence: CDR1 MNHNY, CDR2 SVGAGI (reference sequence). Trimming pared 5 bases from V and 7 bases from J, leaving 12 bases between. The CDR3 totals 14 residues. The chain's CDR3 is CASSRPAPNSPLHF. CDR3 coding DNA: TGTGCCAGCAGTAGACCGGCCCCGAATTCACCCCTCCACTTT.

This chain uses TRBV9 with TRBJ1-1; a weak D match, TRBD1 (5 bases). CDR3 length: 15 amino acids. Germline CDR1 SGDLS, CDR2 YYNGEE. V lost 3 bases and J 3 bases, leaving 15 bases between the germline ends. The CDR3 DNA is TGTGCCAGCAGCGGGTCTCGGGGCAGGGACACTGAAGCTTTCTTT. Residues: CASSGSRGRDTEAFF. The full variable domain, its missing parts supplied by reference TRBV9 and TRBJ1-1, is DSGVTQTPKHLITATGQRVTLRCSPRSGDLSVYWYQQSLDQGLQFLIQYYNGEERAKGNILERFSAQQFPDLHSELNLSSLELGDSALYFCASSGSRGRDTEAFFGQGTRLTVV.

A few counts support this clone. The CDR3 bases are TGCGCCAGCAGGCCAACTTGGACTAGCCTCAGAGAGACCCAGTACTTC. As protein: CASRPTWTSLRETQYF. The chain combines TRBV10-1 with TRBJ2-5; TRBD2 aligns across 8 bases. This CDR3 comprises 16 residues. Unmatched junction bases numbered 13, after V lost 6 bases and J lost 4 bases. CDR1 and CDR2 (germline): WNHNN, SYGVQD (reference sequence).

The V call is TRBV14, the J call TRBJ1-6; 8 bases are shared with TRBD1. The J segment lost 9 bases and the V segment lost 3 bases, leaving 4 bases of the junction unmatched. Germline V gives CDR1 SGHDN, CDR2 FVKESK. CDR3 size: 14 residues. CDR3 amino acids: CASSHRGQGSPLHF. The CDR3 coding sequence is TGTGCCAGCAGCCACAGGGGGCAAGGTTCACCCCTCCACTTT. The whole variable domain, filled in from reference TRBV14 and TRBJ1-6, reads EAGVTQFPSHSVIEKGQTVTLRCDPISGHDNLYWYRRVMGKEIKFLLHFVKESKQDESGMPNNRFLAERTGGTYSTLKVQPAELEDSGVYFCASSHRGQGSPLHFGNGTRLTVT.

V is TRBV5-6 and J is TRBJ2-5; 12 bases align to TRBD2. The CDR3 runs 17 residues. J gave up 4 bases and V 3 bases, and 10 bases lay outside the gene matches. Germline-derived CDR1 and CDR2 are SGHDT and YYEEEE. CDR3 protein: CASSSLLAGGLTETQYF. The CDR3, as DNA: TGTGCCAGCAGCTCTTTACTAGCGGGGGGCTTGACAGAGACCCAGTACTTC.

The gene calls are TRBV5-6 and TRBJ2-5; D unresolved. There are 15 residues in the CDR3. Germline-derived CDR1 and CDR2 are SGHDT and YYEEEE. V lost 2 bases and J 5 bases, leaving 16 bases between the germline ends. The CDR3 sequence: CASSLRYTGGETQYF. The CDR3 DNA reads TGTGCCAGCAGCTTACGTTACACCGGTGGGGAGACCCAGTACTTC.

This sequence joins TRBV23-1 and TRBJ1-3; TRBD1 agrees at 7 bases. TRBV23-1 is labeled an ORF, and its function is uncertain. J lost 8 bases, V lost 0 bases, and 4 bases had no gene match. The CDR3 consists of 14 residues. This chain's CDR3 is CASSQSRQGDTIYF. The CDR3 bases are TGCGCCAGCAGTCAATCTCGGCAGGGGGACACCATATATTTT.

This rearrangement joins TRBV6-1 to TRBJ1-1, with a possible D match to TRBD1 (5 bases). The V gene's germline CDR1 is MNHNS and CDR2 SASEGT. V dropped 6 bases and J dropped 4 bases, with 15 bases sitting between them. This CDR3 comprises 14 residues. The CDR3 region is CASSSIRGPTEAFF. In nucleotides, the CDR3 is TGTGCCAGCAGCTCCATCCGGGGCCCCACTGAAGCTTTCTTT.

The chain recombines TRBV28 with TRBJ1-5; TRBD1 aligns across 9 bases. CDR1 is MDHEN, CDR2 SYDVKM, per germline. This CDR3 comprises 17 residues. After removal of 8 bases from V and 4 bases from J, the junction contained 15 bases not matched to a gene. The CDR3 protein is CASPPTGGDHKNQPQHF. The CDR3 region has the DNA TGTGCCAGCCCCCCGACAGGGGGTGATCACAAAAATCAGCCCCAGCATTTT.

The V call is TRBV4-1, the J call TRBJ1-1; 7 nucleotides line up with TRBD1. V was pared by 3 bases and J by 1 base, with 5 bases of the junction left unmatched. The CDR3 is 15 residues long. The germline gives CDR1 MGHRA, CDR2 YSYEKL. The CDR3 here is CASSHPGTANTEAFF. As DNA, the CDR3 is TGCGCCAGCAGCCATCCCGGGACAGCGAACACTGAAGCTTTCTTT.

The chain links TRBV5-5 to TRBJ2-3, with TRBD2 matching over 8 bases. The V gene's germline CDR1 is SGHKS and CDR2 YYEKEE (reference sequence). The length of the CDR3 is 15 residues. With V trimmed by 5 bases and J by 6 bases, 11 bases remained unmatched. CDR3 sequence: CASSTGPAGADTQYF. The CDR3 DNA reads TGTGCCAGCAGTACTGGACCAGCGGGAGCGGATACGCAGTATTTT.

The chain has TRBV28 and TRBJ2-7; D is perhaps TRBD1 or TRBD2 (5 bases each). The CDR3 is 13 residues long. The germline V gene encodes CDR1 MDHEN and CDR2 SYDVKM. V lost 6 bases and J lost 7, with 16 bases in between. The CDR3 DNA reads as TGTGCCAGCAGCTTCCGGGACGGCGAAGAGCAGTACTTC. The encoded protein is CASSFRDGEEQYF.

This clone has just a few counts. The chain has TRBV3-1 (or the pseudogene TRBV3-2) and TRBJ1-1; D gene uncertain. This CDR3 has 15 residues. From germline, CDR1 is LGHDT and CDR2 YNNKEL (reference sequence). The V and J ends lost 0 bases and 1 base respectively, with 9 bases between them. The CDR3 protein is CASSQEWITNTEAFF. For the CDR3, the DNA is TGTGCCAGCAGCCAAGAGTGGATAACGAACACTGAAGCTTTCTTT.

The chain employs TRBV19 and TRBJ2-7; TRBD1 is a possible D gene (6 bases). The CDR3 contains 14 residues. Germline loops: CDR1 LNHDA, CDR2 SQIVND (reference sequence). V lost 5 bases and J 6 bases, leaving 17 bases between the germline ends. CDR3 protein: CASSSRDTSVEQYF. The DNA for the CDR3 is TGTGCCAGTAGTTCCCGGGACACCTCCGTCGAGCAGTACTTC.

CDR3 sequence: CASSGGLNTEAFF. In DNA, the CDR3 is TGTGCCAGCTCAGGGGGGCTGAACACTGAAGCTTTCTTT. This rearrangement joins TRBV18 to TRBJ1-1, with D perhaps matching TRBD1 (6 bases). The V gene lost 5 bases and the J gene lost 0 bases, with 7 bases spanning the gap. The CDR3 has 13 amino acids. CDR1 KGHSH and CDR2 LQKENI come from the germline V gene.

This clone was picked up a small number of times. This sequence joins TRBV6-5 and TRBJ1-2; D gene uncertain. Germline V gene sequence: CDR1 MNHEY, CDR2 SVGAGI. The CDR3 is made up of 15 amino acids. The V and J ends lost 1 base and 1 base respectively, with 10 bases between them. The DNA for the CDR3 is TGTGCCAGCAGTTACTGGGGAGGAAATAACTATGGCTACACCTTC. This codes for CASSYWGGNNYGYTF.

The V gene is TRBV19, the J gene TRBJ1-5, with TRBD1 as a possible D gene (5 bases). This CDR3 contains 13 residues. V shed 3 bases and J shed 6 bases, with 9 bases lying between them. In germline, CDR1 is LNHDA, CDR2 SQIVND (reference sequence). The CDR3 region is CASSMGVVQPQHF. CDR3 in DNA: TGTGCCAGTAGTATGGGGGTAGTTCAGCCCCAGCATTTT.

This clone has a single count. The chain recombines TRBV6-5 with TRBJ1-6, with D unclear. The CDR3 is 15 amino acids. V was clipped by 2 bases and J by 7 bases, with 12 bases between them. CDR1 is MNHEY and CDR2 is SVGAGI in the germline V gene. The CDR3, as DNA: TGTGCCAGCAGTTACCGGTCGGCGGAAAATTCACCCCTCCACTTT. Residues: CASSYRSAENSPLHF.

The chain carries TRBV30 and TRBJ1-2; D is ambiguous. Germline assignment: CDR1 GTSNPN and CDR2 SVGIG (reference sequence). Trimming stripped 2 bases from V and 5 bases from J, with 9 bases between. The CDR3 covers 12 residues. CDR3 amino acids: CAWSLGPYGYTF. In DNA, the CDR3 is TGTGCCTGGAGTCTTGGACCGTATGGCTACACCTTC.

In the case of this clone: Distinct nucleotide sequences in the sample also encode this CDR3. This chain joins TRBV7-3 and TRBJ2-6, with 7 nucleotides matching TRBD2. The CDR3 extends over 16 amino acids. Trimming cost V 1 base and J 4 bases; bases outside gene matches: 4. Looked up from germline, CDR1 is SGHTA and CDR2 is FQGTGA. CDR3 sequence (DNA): TGTGCCAGCAGCTTAAGGGCGGGGGTGGGGGCCAACGTCCTGACTTTC. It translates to CASSLRAGVGANVLTF.

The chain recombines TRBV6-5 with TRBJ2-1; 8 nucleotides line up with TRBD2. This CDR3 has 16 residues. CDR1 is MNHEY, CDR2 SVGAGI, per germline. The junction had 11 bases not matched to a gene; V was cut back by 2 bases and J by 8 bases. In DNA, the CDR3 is TGTGCCAGCAGTTACCGAGCCAGGCGGGAGGTCTATGAGCAGTTCTTC. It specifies CASSYRARREVYEQFF.